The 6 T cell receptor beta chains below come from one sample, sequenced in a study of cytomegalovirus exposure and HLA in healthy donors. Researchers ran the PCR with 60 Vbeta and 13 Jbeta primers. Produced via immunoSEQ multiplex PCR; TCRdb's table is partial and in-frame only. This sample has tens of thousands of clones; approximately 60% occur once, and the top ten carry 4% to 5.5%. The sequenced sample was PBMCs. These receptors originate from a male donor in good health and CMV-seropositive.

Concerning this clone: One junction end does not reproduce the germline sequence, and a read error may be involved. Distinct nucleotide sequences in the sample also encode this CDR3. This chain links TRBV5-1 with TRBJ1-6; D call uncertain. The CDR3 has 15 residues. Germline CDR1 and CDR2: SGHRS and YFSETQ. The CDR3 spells CASRYGSDQDSPLHF. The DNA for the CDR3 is TGTGCCAGCCGATATGGGTCTGACCAGGATTCACCCCTCCACTTT.

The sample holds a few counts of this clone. The CDR3 nucleotides read TGTGCCAGCAGGGAGAATAGCGCTCGGTATGAGCAGTTCTTC. The encoded protein is CASRENSARYEQFF. The V and J genes are TRBV2 and TRBJ2-1, with a weak D call TRBD2 (5 bases). Trimming removed 6 bases at V and 8 bases at J, with 17 bases between. This CDR3 spans 14 amino acids. CDR1 SNHLY and CDR2 FYNNEI come from the germline V gene. The full variable domain, rest sourced from reference TRBV2 and TRBJ2-1, is EPEVTQTPSHQVTQMGQEVILRCVPISNHLYFYWYRQILGQKVEFLVSFYNNEISEKSEIFDDQFSVERPDGSNFTLKIRSTKLEDSAMYFCASRENSARYEQFFGPGTRLTVL.

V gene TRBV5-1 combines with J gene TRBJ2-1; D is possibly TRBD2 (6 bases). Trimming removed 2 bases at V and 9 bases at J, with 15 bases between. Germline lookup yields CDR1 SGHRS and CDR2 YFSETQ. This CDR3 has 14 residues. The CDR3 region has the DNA TGCGCCAGCAGCTTAGGCGGGGTGCGGGGTGAGCAGTTCTTC. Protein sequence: CASSLGGVRGEQFF.

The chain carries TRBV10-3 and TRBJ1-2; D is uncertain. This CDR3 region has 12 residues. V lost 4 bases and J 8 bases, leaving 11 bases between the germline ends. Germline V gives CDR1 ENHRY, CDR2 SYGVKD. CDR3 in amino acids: CAISVPGEGYTF. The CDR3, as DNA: TGTGCCATCAGTGTTCCAGGTGAGGGCTACACCTTC.

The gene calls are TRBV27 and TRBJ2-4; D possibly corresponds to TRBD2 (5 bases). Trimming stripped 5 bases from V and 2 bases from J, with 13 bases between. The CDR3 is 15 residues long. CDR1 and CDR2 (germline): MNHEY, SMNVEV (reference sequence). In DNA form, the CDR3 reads TGTGCCAGCAGTACACGTCTAGCTCCCAAAAACATTCAGTACTTC. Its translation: CASSTRLAPKNIQYF.

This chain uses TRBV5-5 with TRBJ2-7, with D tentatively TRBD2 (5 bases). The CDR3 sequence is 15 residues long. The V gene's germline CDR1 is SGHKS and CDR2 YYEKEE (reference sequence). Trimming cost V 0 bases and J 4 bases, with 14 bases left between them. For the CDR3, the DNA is TGTGCCAGCAGCTTGGCGGGGAGTTTAGCATACGAGCAGTACTTC. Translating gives CASSLAGSLAYEQYF. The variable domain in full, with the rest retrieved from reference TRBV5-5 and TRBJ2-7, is DAGVTQSPTHLIKTRGQQVTLRCSPISGHKSVSWYQQVLGQGPQFIFQYYEKEERGRGNFPDRFSARQFPNYSSELNVNALLLGDSALYLCASSLAGSLAYEQYFGPGTRLTVT.